The rows below give T cell receptor beta chains drawn from one sample of a study of T cell repertoires in cytomegalovirus infection. TCRdb itself ran the reads through MiXCR, one entry per CDR3 protein. The data hold 800,000 to 950,000 distinct CDR3 sequences, with approximately 30% observed a single time. Their antigens are not known. Material: cultured CD8+ T cells from PBMCs, obtained from culture after CMV antigen stimulation. The receptor set was obtained from a human donor in good health (CMV status not recorded). Some clones in this sample may be carry-over from other donors' samples. Both conserved end residues are part of each CDR3. Fields, in order: J gene, D gene, V gene, clone size, CDR3 protein, CDR3 DNA. A D gene is named only where the DNA matches it firmly. Rows give clone size only sometimes, using once, few, many, or a class for an expanded clone.

TRBJ1-4	NA	TRBV12-3/TRBV12-4	many	CASSFQPGPSTNEKLFF	TGTGCCAGCAGTTTTCAACCCGGGCCCTCAACTAATGAAAAACTGTTTTTT
TRBJ2-3	NA	TRBV7-2	few	CASSLTWGTDTQYF	TGTGCCAGCAGCCTAACTTGGGGCACAGATACGCAGTATTTT
TRBJ2-1	NA	TRBV6-6	many	CASSANNEQFF	TGTGCCAGCAGTGCTAACAATGAGCAGTTCTTC
TRBJ2-5	NA	TRBV7-2	many	CASSLALRDNPLETQYF	TGTGCCAGCAGCTTAGCCCTTCGGGACAACCCGTTAGAGACCCAGTACTTC
TRBJ1-2	TRBD1	TRBV14	few	CASSQDTGGVYGYTF	TGTGCCAGCAGCCAAGACACAGGGGGCGTCTATGGCTACACCTTC
TRBJ1-1	NA	TRBV7-8	many	CASSLGGPEAFF	TGCGCCAGCAGCTTGGGGGGCCCTGAAGCTTTCTTT
TRBJ2-1	NA	TRBV7-3	NA	CASSPTGTFNGEQFF	TGTGCCAGCAGCCCGACCGGGACTTTCAATGGTGAGCAGTTCTTC
TRBJ1-2	NA	TRBV6-1	many	CASRTGSGYTF	TGTGCCAGCAGAACAGGGAGCGGCTACACCTTC
TRBJ2-7	NA	TRBV20-1	NA	CSAGLDEQYF	TGCAGTGCTGGCCTCGACGAGCAGTACTTC
TRBJ2-1	TRBD2	TRBV15	NA	CATSRDWGSGGKGEQFF	TGTGCCACCAGCAGAGATTGGGGTAGCGGGGGGAAAGGTGAGCAGTTCTTC
TRBJ1-6	NA	TRBV3-1	few	CASSQELNDAPFHF	TGTGCCAGCAGCCAAGAACTGAATGATGCGCCCTTCCACTTT
TRBJ1-3	NA	TRBV7-2	many	CASSLGQGKSGNTIYF	TGTGCCAGCAGCTTAGGGCAGGGTAAATCTGGAAACACCATATATTTT
TRBJ2-5	TRBD2	TRBV12-3/TRBV12-4	NA	CASGGPAGGTQYF	TGTGCCAGCGGGGGACCGGCGGGGGGGACCCAGTACTTC
TRBJ2-2	NA	TRBV4-1	few	CASSRGPRNTGELFF	TGCGCCAGCAGCCGGGGTCCGAGAAACACCGGGGAGCTGTTTTTT
TRBJ1-1	NA	TRBV9	NA	CASSESGQPEAFF	TGTGCCAGCAGCGAATCCGGACAGCCAGAAGCTTTCTTT
TRBJ2-6	NA	TRBV6-6	once	CASSSITGSGANVLTF	TGTGCCAGCAGTTCCATCACAGGGTCTGGGGCCAACGTCCTGACTTTC
TRBJ1-4	NA	TRBV18	NA	CASSPDWEEIEKLFF	TGTGCCAGCTCACCCGACTGGGAGGAGATTGAAAAACTGTTTTTT
TRBJ2-2	TRBD1	TRBV6-2/TRBV6-3	NA	CASSDWDREIVGELFF	TGTGCCAGCAGTGACTGGGACAGGGAGATTGTCGGGGAGCTGTTTTTT
TRBJ2-3	NA	TRBV9	NA	CASSVGEGGADTQYF	TGTGCCAGCAGCGTAGGGGAAGGCGGTGCAGATACGCAGTATTTT